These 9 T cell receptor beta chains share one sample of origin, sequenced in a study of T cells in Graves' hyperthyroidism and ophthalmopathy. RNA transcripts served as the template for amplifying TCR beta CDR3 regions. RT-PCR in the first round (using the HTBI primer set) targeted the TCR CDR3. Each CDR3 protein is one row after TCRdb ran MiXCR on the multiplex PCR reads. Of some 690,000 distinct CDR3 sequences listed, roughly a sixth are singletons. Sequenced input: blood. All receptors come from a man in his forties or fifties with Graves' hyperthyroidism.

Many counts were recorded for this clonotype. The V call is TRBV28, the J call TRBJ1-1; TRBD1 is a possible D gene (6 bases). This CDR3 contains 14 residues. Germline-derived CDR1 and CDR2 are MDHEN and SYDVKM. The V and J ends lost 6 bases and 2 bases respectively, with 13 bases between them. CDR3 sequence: CASSEGGSNTEAFF. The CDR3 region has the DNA TGTGCCAGCAGCGAAGGGGGATCCAACACTGAAGCTTTCTTT.

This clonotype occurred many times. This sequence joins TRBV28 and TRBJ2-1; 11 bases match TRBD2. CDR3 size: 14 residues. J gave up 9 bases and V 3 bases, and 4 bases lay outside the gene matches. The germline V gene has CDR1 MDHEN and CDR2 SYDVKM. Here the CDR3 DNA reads TGTGCCAGCAGTTTTAGCGGGAGGGCAGTTGAGCAGTTCTTC. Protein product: CASSFSGRAVEQFF.

DNA of the CDR3: TGTGCCAGCAGCTTCATAGGCGGGGAGCTGTTTTTT. Amino acid sequence: CASSFIGGELFF. V gene TRBV7-6 combines with J gene TRBJ2-2; D call uncertain. The V gene's germline CDR1 is SGHVS and CDR2 FNYEAQ. V was trimmed by 3 bases and J by 7 bases, leaving 6 bases between them. This CDR3 has 12 residues.

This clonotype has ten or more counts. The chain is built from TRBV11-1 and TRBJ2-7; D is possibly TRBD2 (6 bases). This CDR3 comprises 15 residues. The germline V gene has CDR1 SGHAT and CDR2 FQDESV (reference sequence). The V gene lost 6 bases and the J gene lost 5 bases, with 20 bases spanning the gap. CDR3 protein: CASSRRRERGHEQYF. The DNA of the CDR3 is TGTGCCAGCAGTCGCCGGCGGGAAAGGGGCCACGAGCAGTACTTC.

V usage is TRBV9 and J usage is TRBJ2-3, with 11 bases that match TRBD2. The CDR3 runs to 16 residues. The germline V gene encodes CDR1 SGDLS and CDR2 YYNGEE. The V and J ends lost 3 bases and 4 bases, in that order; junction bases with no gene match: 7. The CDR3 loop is CASSAGLAVGADTQYF. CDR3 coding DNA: TGTGCCAGCAGCGCGGGACTAGCGGTGGGGGCAGATACGCAGTATTTT.

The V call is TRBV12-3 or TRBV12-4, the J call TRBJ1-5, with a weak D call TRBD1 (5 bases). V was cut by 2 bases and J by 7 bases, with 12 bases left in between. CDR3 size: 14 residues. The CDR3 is CASSLNLGDQPQHF. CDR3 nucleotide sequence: TGTGCCAGCAGTTTAAACCTGGGGGACCAGCCCCAGCATTTT.

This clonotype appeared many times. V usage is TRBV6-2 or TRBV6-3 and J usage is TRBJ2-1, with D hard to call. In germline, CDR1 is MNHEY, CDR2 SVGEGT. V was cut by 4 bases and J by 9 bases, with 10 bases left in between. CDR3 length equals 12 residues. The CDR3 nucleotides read TGTGCCAGCAGTTGGGATAAGGGTGAGCAGTTCTTC. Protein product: CASSWDKGEQFF.

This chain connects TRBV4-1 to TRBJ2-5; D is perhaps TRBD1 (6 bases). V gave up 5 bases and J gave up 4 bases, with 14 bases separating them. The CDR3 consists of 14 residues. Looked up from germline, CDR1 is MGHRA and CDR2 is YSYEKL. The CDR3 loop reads CASSERQELETQYF. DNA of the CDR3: TGCGCCAGCAGCGAAAGACAGGAGTTAGAGACCCAGTACTTC.

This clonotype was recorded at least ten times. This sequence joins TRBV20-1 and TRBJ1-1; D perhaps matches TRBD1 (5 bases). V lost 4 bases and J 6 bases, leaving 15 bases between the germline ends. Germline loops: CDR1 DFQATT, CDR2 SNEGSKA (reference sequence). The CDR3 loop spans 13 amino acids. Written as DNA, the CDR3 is TGCAGTGCTACCGGGGCCGGAATCCCTGAAGCTTTCTTT. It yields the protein CSATGAGIPEAFF.